This T cell receptor (beta chain) emerged from a study of shared clonotypes between healthy human individuals. Whole-study findings and limits: Non-shared clonotypes had lower generation probabilities than clonotypes shared by all four sorted-subset donors. The authors expected sequencing depth to affect clonotype sharing among donors.

As regards this clone: Its antigen is currently unknown.

The repertoire was sequenced with immunoSEQ multiplex PCR; TCRdb's copy has only in-frame clones and lacks some. The data hold about 1.4 million clones, with around 95% observed a single time. The receptor comes from a man aged 30-40 years in good health. Sequencing input: naive CD4+ T cells sorted from blood. Stated subset: CD45RA+ positively selected.

The CDR3 spells CASSAGTSGRTDTQYF. CDR3 nucleotides: TGTGCCAGCAGCGCAGGGACTAGCGGGAGAACAGATACGCAGTATTTT. The V and J genes are TRBV7-9 and TRBJ2-3; 14 bases are shared with TRBD2. The trim removed 5 bases at V and 3 bases at J, leaving 4 bases unmatched. Germline CDR1 reads SEHNR; CDR2 reads FQNEAQ (reference sequence). The CDR3 covers 16 residues. Full variable domain (missing parts from reference TRBV7-9 and TRBJ2-3): DTGVSQNPRHKITKRGQNVTFRCDPISEHNRLYWYRQTLGQGPEFLTYFQNEAQLEKSRLLSDRFSAERPKGSFSTLEIQRTEQGDSAMYLCASSAGTSGRTDTQYFGPGTRLTVL.